This TCR beta chain is from a study of shared clonotypes between healthy human individuals. Study summary: A few men and a couple of women, aged 18 to 49, were donors.

Produced via immunoSEQ multiplex PCR; TCRdb's table is partial and in-frame only. This sample has fewer than 650,000 clones, with over 65% found just once. CDR1 SGHTA and CDR2 FQGNSA come from the germline V gene. This CDR3 comprises 16 residues. The ends lost 4 bases at V and 4 bases at J; junction bases unmatched: 9. Study donors comprised healthy, HIV-negative adults devoid of recent acute infection or vaccination. This chain links TRBV7-2 with TRBJ1-2; 10 bases agree with TRBD1. The sequencing sample was made of PBMCs. The receptor comes from a middle-aged woman in good health. Some clones in this sample may be carry-over from other donors' samples. The CDR3 sequence is CASSSGQGGDVYGYTF. The CDR3 DNA reads TGTGCCAGCAGCTCTGGACAGGGGGGAGATGTCTATGGCTACACCTTC.